Below, 28 T cell receptor beta chains from the same sample are listed, as sequenced in a study of blood T cells in healthy people across ages. It was with a sample-barcoded 5' primer and a J-beta primer mix that a second PCR of roughly 7 to 11 cycles was run. TCRdb re-analysed the 5' RACE reads in MiXCR, keeping a single row per CDR3 protein. The repertoire consists of about 930,000 distinct CDR3 sequences, with 25% to 35% occurring once and the leading ten covering roughly 10%. These data also featured in a second study, about T cells of mothers and their children.

The specimen sequenced was blood. The receptors were sampled from a woman aged 40 to 50 in good health.

This clonotype occurred a few times. Relative to the germline gene, one junction end is altered; a read error may explain this. This rearrangement joins TRBV28 to TRBJ2-7; 10 bases align to TRBD2. The CDR3 sequence is 14 residues long. Germline CDR1 is MDHEN and CDR2 is SYDVKM. In nucleotides, the CDR3 is TGTGCCGGCAGTGTTAGCGGGGGGACCTACGAGCAGTACTTC. Translation: CAGSVSGGTYEQYF.

The table lists this clonotype with a few counts. The chain links TRBV14 to TRBJ1-1, with unresolved D. The length of the CDR3 is 14 residues. V was clipped by 4 bases and J by 8 bases, with 17 bases between them. Germline assignment: CDR1 SGHDN and CDR2 FVKESK. CDR3 loop: CASSLLGAGSEAFF. In DNA form, the CDR3 reads TGTGCCAGCAGCCTCCTAGGTGCAGGATCCGAAGCTTTCTTT.

The gene calls are TRBV12-2 and TRBJ2-4; TRBD1 is taken as the D call from the table, unchecked against the DNA. The end of the DNA fits TRBJ2-5 better, so the J call may be wrong. TRBV12-2 has pseudogene status. CDR3 length: 18 residues. The CDR3 DNA follows: TGTGCAAGTCGCTTAGTCGGGGGGTCCCCCTCGGGCCAAGAGACCCAGTACTTC. Encoded protein: CASRLVGGSPSGQETQYF.

This chain links TRBV27 with TRBJ1-2, with D perhaps TRBD1 (5 bases). The CDR3 spans 16 residues. Germline V gene data show CDR1 as MNHEY and CDR2 as SMNVEV (reference sequence). Trimming stripped 2 bases from V and 6 bases from J, with 19 bases between. The CDR3 coding sequence is TGTGCCAGCAGTTTACCGACTTCAGGGATGAGTGATGGCTACACCTTC. It encodes CASSLPTSGMSDGYTF.

The table lists this clonotype with a few counts. The DNA of the CDR3 is TGTGCCAGCAGCCCAATCGACCGAGACTATGGCTACACCTTC. As protein: CASSPIDRDYGYTF. The chain links TRBV5-6 to TRBJ1-2; D gene uncertain. V was trimmed by 4 bases and J by 3 bases, leaving 13 bases between them. The germline V gene encodes CDR1 SGHDT and CDR2 YYEEEE. This CDR3 has 14 residues. Based on the CDR3 plus reference TRBV5-6 and TRBJ1-2, the full variable domain is DAGVTQSPTHLIKTRGQQVTLRCSPKSGHDTVSWYQQALGQGPQFIFQYYEEEERQRGNFPDRFSGHQFPNYSSELNVNALLLGDSALYLCASSPIDRDYGYTFGSGTRLTVV.

The chain's CDR3 is CASGTGTGTYEQYF. CDR3 coding DNA: TGTGCCAGCGGTACCGGGACAGGGACCTACGAGCAGTACTTC. The chain combines TRBV5-5 with TRBJ2-7; TRBD1 aligns across 9 bases. The CDR3 sequence is 14 residues long. Germline CDR1 SGHKS, CDR2 YYEKEE (reference sequence). V trimming: 7 bases; J trimming: 2 bases; junction bases outside the gene matches: 7.

This clonotype has just a few counts. V and J are TRBV29-1 and TRBJ2-7, with 8 bases aligning to TRBD2. This CDR3 comprises 13 residues. V shed 7 bases, J shed 4 bases, and the junction held 9 bases outside the gene matches. CDR1 is SQVTM and CDR2 is ANQGSEA in the germline V gene. CDR3 coding DNA: TGCAGCGGGGGTACGGGCGGGGGGTACGAGCAGTACTTC. Protein product: CSGGTGGGYEQYF.

Remarks on this clonotype: Its ends do not fully match the called genes, so a read error is possible. This rearrangement joins TRBV12-3 or TRBV12-4 to TRBJ2-7, with D perhaps matching TRBD1 or TRBD2 (5 bases each). The CDR3 loop spans 15 amino acids. CDR3 coding DNA: TGTGCCGGCAGTTTCATAGCAGGGACCGCCTACGAGCAGTACTTC. Its protein is CAGSFIAGTAYEQYF.

This clonotype was picked up many times. The V gene is TRBV7-9, the J gene TRBJ1-1, with TRBD1 identical over 8 bases. Trimming removed 10 bases from V and 3 bases from J; junction bases left unmatched: 10. The CDR3 is made up of 14 amino acids. Germline V CDR1 and CDR2: SEHNR, FQNEAQ (reference sequence). The CDR3, as DNA: TGTGCCATCGTAGGACAGGGCGTTCACACTGAAGCTTTCTTT. Its protein product is CAIVGQGVHTEAFF. Combining the CDR3 with reference TRBV7-9 and TRBJ1-1 gives the whole variable domain DTGVSQNPRHKITKRGQNVTFRCDPISEHNRLYWYRQTLGQGPEFLTYFQNEAQLEKSRLLSDRFSAERPKGSFSTLEIQRTEQGDSAMYLCAIVGQGVHTEAFFGQGTRLTVV.

Many counts were recorded for this clonotype. The V call is TRBV28, the J call TRBJ2-7, with TRBD1 matching over 9 bases. CDR3 size: 13 residues. Per the germline V gene, CDR1 is MDHEN and CDR2 is SYDVKM. Unmatched junction bases numbered 5, after V lost 8 bases and J lost 3 bases. CDR3: CASRGTGNYEQYF. The CDR3 nucleotides are TGTGCCAGCCGAGGGACAGGGAACTACGAGCAGTACTTC. The complete variable domain, with remaining parts taken from reference TRBV28 and TRBJ2-7, reads DVKVTQSSRYLVKRTGEKVFLECVQDMDHENMFWYRQDPGLGLRLIYFSYDVKMKEKGDIPEGYSVSREKKERFSLILESASTNQTSMYLCASRGTGNYEQYFGPGTRLTVT.

In this sample, this clonotype turned up a few times. The V and J genes are TRBV29-1 and TRBJ2-7; 10 bases are a match to TRBD2. This CDR3 has 15 amino acids. CDR1 and CDR2 (germline): SQVTM, ANQGSEA. With V trimmed by 1 base and J by 4 bases, 7 bases remained unmatched. As DNA, the CDR3 is TGCAGCGTTGAAGGGGAGCGGGGGGGAACGTACGAGCAGTACTTC. This encodes CSVEGERGGTYEQYF.

In this sample, this clonotype turned up a few times. V usage is TRBV28 and J usage is TRBJ2-7, with D uncertain. The CDR3 spans 16 residues. Trimming cost V 4 bases and J 4 bases, with 20 bases left between them. Germline V gene sequence: CDR1 MDHEN, CDR2 SYDVKM. The CDR3 region has the DNA TGTGCCAGCAGTTCTATAAACCCTTCGGCTATTTACGAGCAGTACTTC. Its protein is CASSSINPSAIYEQYF.

Many counts were recorded for this clonotype. This chain joins TRBV7-2 and TRBJ2-3; 7 positions agree with TRBD1. The germline CDR1 and CDR2 sequences are SGHTA and FQGNSA. The CDR3 is made up of 15 amino acids. The trim removed 1 base at V and 4 bases at J, leaving 5 bases unmatched. The CDR3 nucleotides read TGTGCCAGCAGCTTAGTAGGGGGCTTGGCAGATACGCAGTATTTT. This encodes CASSLVGGLADTQYF.

The chain couples TRBV28 to TRBJ2-3; TRBD2 is a possible D gene (5 bases). V shed 8 bases and J shed 5 bases, with 20 bases lying between them. This CDR3 spans 15 amino acids. CDR1 is MDHEN, CDR2 SYDVKM, per germline. The chain's CDR3 is CASSLGSLEGDTQYF. The CDR3 DNA sequence: TGTGCCAGCTCCCTTGGGTCCCTAGAGGGAGATACGCAGTATTTT. The variable domain in full, completed from reference TRBV28 and TRBJ2-3, reads DVKVTQSSRYLVKRTGEKVFLECVQDMDHENMFWYRQDPGLGLRLIYFSYDVKMKEKGDIPEGYSVSREKKERFSLILESASTNQTSMYLCASSLGSLEGDTQYFGPGTRLTVL.

The CDR3 DNA is TGTGCCAGCAGTCCCCCGAGGGTACTGAACACTGAAGCTTTCTTT. Translation: CASSPPRVLNTEAFF. The chain uses TRBV28 and TRBJ1-1, with D unresolved. The CDR3 runs to 15 residues. Between the trimmed V and J ends, which lost 5 bases and 0 bases, there was a span of 13 bases. Germline V gene lookup returns CDR1 MDHEN and CDR2 SYDVKM. The entire variable domain, with the rest obtained from reference TRBV28 and TRBJ1-1, is as follows: DVKVTQSSRYLVKRTGEKVFLECVQDMDHENMFWYRQDPGLGLRLIYFSYDVKMKEKGDIPEGYSVSREKKERFSLILESASTNQTSMYLCASSPPRVLNTEAFFGQGTRLTVV.

This clonotype showed up many times. The V and J genes are TRBV11-2 and TRBJ2-5; no firm D call. V lost 4 bases and J lost 0, with 12 bases in between. This CDR3 is built from 15 residues. Germline values: CDR1 SGHAT, CDR2 FQNNGV. The CDR3 nucleotides are TGTGCCAGCAGCTCTATGCTGCGGTACCAAGAGACCCAGTACTTC. Amino acid sequence: CASSSMLRYQETQYF.

This clonotype was detected ten times or more. The chain recombines TRBV6-4 with TRBJ2-1; TRBD1 matches at 9 bases. The CDR3 loop spans 16 amino acids. Trimming took 3 bases from V and 0 from J; bases not matched to a gene: 3. The germline V gene encodes CDR1 MRHNA and CDR2 SNTAGT. For the CDR3, the DNA is TGTGCCAGCAGTGATACAGGGGGCGGCTCCTACAATGAGCAGTTCTTC. Translated: CASSDTGGGSYNEQFF.

This clonotype was found a few times. The chain combines TRBV29-1 with TRBJ1-3; D uncertain. Germline loops: CDR1 SQVTM, CDR2 ANQGSEA. Trimming took 0 bases from V and 4 from J, leaving 10 bases between them. The CDR3 totals 14 residues. In DNA, the CDR3 is TGCAGCGTTGAAGATGCCCTAAGGGGAAACACCATATATTTT. It encodes CSVEDALRGNTIYF.

As for this clonotype: This may come from a read error, since a much larger clone is one base off. The rearrangement uses TRBV15 and TRBJ1-2; a possible D gene is TRBD1 (6 bases). The CDR3 consists of 14 residues. CDR1 and CDR2 from the germline V gene are LNHNV and YYDKDF (reference sequence). DNA of the CDR3: TGTGCCACCAGCAGAGATCCGGGGGCCTATGGCTGCACCTTC. Amino acids: CATSRDPGAYGCTF.

This clonotype was seen ten or more times. The chain has TRBV7-2 and TRBJ2-5; D is possibly TRBD2 (6 bases). The germline V and J ends were trimmed by 5 bases and 2 bases, with 15 bases remaining between them. The germline V gene encodes CDR1 SGHTA and CDR2 FQGNSA. CDR3 length: 15 amino acids. DNA for the CDR3: TGTGCCAGCAGCCTCGACTCTAGCGTTCAAGAGACCCAGTACTTC. Amino acids: CASSLDSSVQETQYF. The full variable domain, in which reference TRBV7-2 and TRBJ2-5 provide the parts outside the CDR3, is GAGVSQSPSNKVTEKGKDVELRCDPISGHTALYWYRQSLGQGLEFLIYFQGNSAPDKSGLPSDRFSAERTGGSVSTLTIQRTQQEDSAVYLCASSLDSSVQETQYFGPGTRLLVL.

This clonotype has a handful of counts. J is TRBJ2-5 and V is TRBV14; D unclear. This CDR3 region has 12 residues. Trimming shortened V by 3 bases and J by 1 base, and 3 bases separated the two germline ends. Germline CDR1 SGHDN, CDR2 FVKESK. The DNA of the CDR3 is TGTGCCAGCAGCCAGGGCCAAGAGACCCAGTACTTC. It encodes CASSQGQETQYF.

This clonotype has a handful of counts. CDR3 in amino acids: CASLRGGGDTQYF. CDR3 DNA: TGTGCCAGCCTTAGGGGGGGGGGAGATACGCAGTATTTT. This chain links TRBV7-2 with TRBJ2-3; D might be TRBD2 (7 bases). This CDR3 has 13 residues. Germline V gene lookup returns CDR1 SGHTA and CDR2 FQGNSA. The germline V and J ends were trimmed by 8 bases and 5 bases, with 14 bases remaining between them.

In regard to this clonotype: A single base separates this from a much larger clone, so it may be a read error. This chain joins TRBV7-9 and TRBJ2-4, with 8 nucleotides matching TRBD2. The DNA end is more similar to TRBJ2-7, so the J call may be wrong. The CDR3 has 13 amino acids. Germline V gives CDR1 SEHNR, CDR2 FQNEAQ (reference sequence). In nucleotides, the CDR3 is TGTGCCAGCAGCTCGGCGGGGGGCGACGAGCAGTACTTC. Its translation is CASSSAGGDEQYF.

The chain links TRBV7-2 to TRBJ1-1, with D unresolved. Trimming took 6 bases from V and 0 from J, leaving 11 bases between them. The CDR3 has 14 residues. Germline CDR1 and CDR2: SGHTA and FQGNSA. CDR3 sequence reads: CASSAVTLNTEAFF. CDR3 DNA sequence: TGTGCCAGCAGTGCAGTGACGCTGAACACTGAAGCTTTCTTT.

Remarks on this clonotype: A much larger clone lies a single base off, so this may be a read error. Without the conserved terminal phenylalanine or tryptophan, this CDR3 likely stems from a read error. The rearrangement uses TRBV20-1 and TRBJ2-3; D is possibly TRBD1 or TRBD2 (5 bases each). The V gene's germline CDR1 is DFQATT and CDR2 SNEGSKA (reference sequence). V was pared by 4 bases and J by 2 bases, with 16 bases between. The CDR3 length is 15 residues. Here the CDR3 reads CSAKTPGRTTDTQYL. The DNA of the CDR3 is TGCAGTGCTAAGACCCCGGGACGGACCACAGATACGCAGTATTTG.

The sample holds many counts of this clonotype. The V call is TRBV5-5, the J call TRBJ2-1; 8 bases fit TRBD2. Unmatched junction bases numbered 8, after V lost 0 bases and J lost 9 bases. CDR1 and CDR2 (germline): SGHKS, YYEKEE (reference sequence). The CDR3 runs to 15 residues. The CDR3 reads CASSLAGGPYGEQFF. In DNA form, the CDR3 reads TGTGCCAGCAGCTTGGCGGGGGGGCCCTATGGTGAGCAGTTCTTC.

The chain employs TRBV7-9 and TRBJ1-1, with D unclear. The CDR3 is 12 amino acids. Germline lookup yields CDR1 SEHNR and CDR2 FQNEAQ (reference sequence). The germline V and J ends were trimmed by 5 bases and 2 bases, with 6 bases remaining between them. The CDR3 DNA reads TGTGCCAGCAGCCATGACAACACTGAAGCTTTCTTT. This encodes CASSHDNTEAFF.

J is TRBJ2-3 and V is TRBV2; no reliable D call. Germline V gene sequence: CDR1 SNHLY, CDR2 FYNNEI. Trimming shortened V by 1 base and J by 0 bases, and 8 bases separated the two germline ends. CDR3 size: 15 residues. Written as DNA, the CDR3 is TGTGCCAGCAGTGAAGAAGGTGTAAGCACAGATACGCAGTATTTT. Translation: CASSEEGVSTDTQYF.